This TCR beta chain was identified during a study of blood T cell repertoires in COVID-19. Per the authors' pipeline: Researchers report that nucleated cell counts were estimated from reference gene primer amplification. The method was immunoSEQ multiplex PCR; TCRdb's version includes in-frame clones alone and lacks a portion of them. V and J calls and clone size are those listed in that table; D and trimming were worked out from the DNA. The sample shows about 74,000 clones, around 80% of them seen only once. After removal of 4 bases from V and 3 bases from J, the junction contained 4 bases not matched to a gene. CDR3 length equals 15 residues. The germline V gene has CDR1 SGHTS and CDR2 YDEGEE.

Sequencing input: peripheral blood. The TCR originated in a human donor in a cohort sampled during active COVID-19. The chain is built from TRBV5-8 and TRBJ2-1; 10 bases agree with TRBD2. CDR3 residues: CASSLLAGVYNEQFF. The CDR3 nucleotides read TGTGCCAGCAGCCTTCTAGCGGGAGTCTACAATGAGCAGTTCTTC.